This is a list of T cell receptor beta chains from one sample in a study of T cell repertoires in cytomegalovirus infection. Their antigens remain unidentified. TCRdb re-analysed the reads in MiXCR, keeping a single row per CDR3 protein. The sample yields about half a million distinct CDR3 sequences, roughly a third seen once. The sequencing here drew on cultured PBMCs, taken from culture after CMV antigen stimulation. These receptor sequences come from a human donor in good health (CMV status not recorded). Some clones in this sample may be carry-over from other donors' samples. The CDR3 runs from the conserved cysteine through the conserved F or W. A D gene is named only where the DNA matches it firmly. Size tells how often a clone was seen (once, few, many) or the class of an expanded clone, and some rows leave it out.

V	size	J	D	DNA	CDR3
TRBV10-3	NA	TRBJ2-3	TRBD2	TGTGCCATCAGTGAGGGGACTAGCGGGAGATCGGATACGCAGTATTTT	CAISEGTSGRSDTQYF
TRBV24-1	NA	TRBJ2-3	NA	TGTGCCACCAGTGCCAGCCCTAGCACAGATACGCAGTATTTT	CATSASPSTDTQYF
TRBV4-2	few	TRBJ2-1	TRBD2	TGTGCCAGCAGCCAAGTGGGAGGAGCGGGAGGTAGCAATGAGCAGTTCTTC	CASSQVGGAGGSNEQFF
TRBV24-1	NA	TRBJ1-2	TRBD1	TGTGCCACCAGTGACGCGACAGGGTTGGGCTACACCTTC	CATSDATGLGYTF
TRBV19	few	TRBJ2-3	TRBD2	TGTGCCAGTAGTATCCTAGCGGGAGTCACAGATACGCAGTATTTT	CASSILAGVTDTQYF
TRBV7-6	once	TRBJ1-2	NA	TGTGCCAGCAGCTACGCGGCAGGCAAAGGGGGCTACACCTTC	CASSYAAGKGGYTF
TRBV6-6	few	TRBJ1-6	NA	TGTGCCAGCAGTTACTCCGGCCCCGAGTTTTCACCCCTCCACTTT	CASSYSGPEFSPLHF
TRBV6-1	NA	TRBJ2-2	NA	TGTGCCAGCACAGGCAAGGGAACGAACACCGGGGAGCTGTTTTTT	CASTGKGTNTGELFF
TRBV5-4	few	TRBJ2-3	NA	TGTGCCAGCAGCTTTTTGGGACATCCAGATACGCAGTATTTT	CASSFLGHPDTQYF
TRBV11-2	NA	TRBJ1-1	NA	TGTGCCAGCAGCCGTAACAGGGCGAACACTGAAGCTTTCTTT	CASSRNRANTEAFF
TRBV12-3/TRBV12-4	NA	TRBJ2-3	NA	TGTGCCAGCAGGGGCTTTTCTCGGCCAGATACGCAGTATTTT	CASRGFSRPDTQYF
TRBV7-9	NA	TRBJ2-5	TRBD2	TGTGCCAGCAGCTTAGCCCTCACTAGCGGGAGGGCAGCAAGGGAGACCCAGTACTTC	CASSLALTSGRAARETQYF
TRBV28	NA	TRBJ1-4	NA	TGTGCCAGCAGTTTGGACGGCCAAACGCGGCATGAAAAACTGTTTTTT	CASSLDGQTRHEKLFF
TRBV7-8	NA	TRBJ2-3	TRBD2	TGTGCCAGCAGCCCTTCGGCGGGAGGGCCTGCAGATACGCAGTATTTT	CASSPSAGGPADTQYF
TRBV5-1	NA	TRBJ2-6	NA	TGCGCCAGCAGCCCCTCCGGGACACCCGGGTCCGGGGCCAACGTCCTGACTTTC	CASSPSGTPGSGANVLTF
TRBV7-2	many	TRBJ2-2	NA	TGTGCCAGCAGGGGGGGGGGGCAGGGGTGGACCGGGGAGCTGTTTTTT	CASRGGGQGWTGELFF
TRBV7-9	few	TRBJ2-3	TRBD2	TGTGCCAGCAGCACAAGCCCGACTAGCATCCAGACAGATACGCAGTATTTT	CASSTSPTSIQTDTQYF
TRBV7-8	NA	TRBJ1-5	NA	TGTGCCAGCAGCTTAAGGGACCCCTACCTGAGGCAGCCCCAGCATTTT	CASSLRDPYLRQPQHF
TRBV7-6	NA	TRBJ2-3	TRBD2	TGTGCTAGTGCCCAGGGAGGGTCGACTAGCACAGATACGCAGTATTTT	CASAQGGSTSTDTQYF
TRBV7-2	many	TRBJ1-5	TRBD1	TGTGCCAGCAGCGTGGACAGGCGTGGCAATCAGCCCCAGCATTTT	CASSVDRRGNQPQHF
TRBV11-3	NA	TRBJ1-1	NA	TGTGCCAGCAGCTTCGGGGATAGCACTGAAGCTTTCTTT	CASSFGDSTEAFF
TRBV7-2	NA	TRBJ2-1	TRBD2	TGTGCCAGCAGTCCCCTTCCTGTAGCGGGAGCGGGTGAGCAGTTCTTC	CASSPLPVAGAGEQFF
TRBV7-2	many	TRBJ1-1	TRBD1	TGTGCCAGCAGCTTAATCGCAGGGGGCACTGAAGCTTTCTTT	CASSLIAGGTEAFF
TRBV7-2	many	TRBJ2-2	NA	TGTGCCAGCAGCCCCCTTTGGGGTAACACCGGGGAGCTGTTTTTT	CASSPLWGNTGELFF
TRBV7-9	many	TRBJ2-5	TRBD1	TGTGCCAGCAGCCTACCGGGACAGCAAGAGACCCAGTACTTC	CASSLPGQQETQYF